This T cell receptor (beta chain) emerged from a study of control samples from healthy donors and cancer patients. This table comes from immunoSEQ multiplex PCR, and its TCRdb copy is limited to in-frame clones, with some not included. The sample carries under 450,000 clones, 80% to 95% recorded once. Germline V CDR1 and CDR2: SGHTA, FQGTGA. Trimming took 5 bases from V and 2 from J, leaving 21 bases between them. The CDR3 loop spans 17 amino acids. The clonotype comes from a man aged 35 to 55 with head and neck cancer. The chain recombines TRBV7-3 with TRBJ1-2; the D is unclear. Sequencing was carried out using PBMCs. In nucleotides, the CDR3 is TGTGCCAGCAGCCCAACAGAGGCGGTTGGCAGGAACTATGGCTACACCTTC. As protein: CASSPTEAVGRNYGYTF.